This T cell receptor beta chain originates from a study of T cell responses to AZD1222 COVID-19 vaccine. The CDR3 spans 14 residues. The V end was cut by 10 bases, the J end by 0 bases, with 13 bases between. Germline CDR1 MDHEN, CDR2 SYDVKM. Remarks on this clone: Its antigen is still unknown.

Assay: immunoSEQ multiplex PCR; the TCRdb copy retains only in-frame clones and omits some. The sample carries about 69,000 clones, 83% recorded once. Study findings and constraints: Among those given AZD1222, only five or six were seropositive at baseline. Repertoires were obtained solely post-peak T cell response. The span of vaccine-associated CD4 TCRs extended across spike, with dominance at 160-218 and 743-854.

The chain is built from TRBV28 and TRBJ2-4; D may be TRBD1 or TRBD2 (7 bases each). The source is an adult who received the AZD1222 COVID-19 vaccine. The sample in question was peripheral blood, obtained 28 days after the second AZD1222 dose. As DNA, the CDR3 is TGTGCCACCAGGGGGGGACCAGCCAAAAACATTCAGTACTTC. Its translation: CATRGGPAKNIQYF.